These 20 T cell receptor beta chains were sequenced from one sample in a study of T cells in localized non-small cell lung cancer. The data were produced by immunoSEQ multiplex PCR, yet TCRdb's version contains in-frame clones alone and is incomplete. The data contain about 24,000 clones, about nine tenths of them singletons. The sequences come from peripheral blood, collected before any cancer treatment. The origin of the receptors is a man between 40 and 70 years old with stage I squamous cell lung carcinoma.

V is TRBV27 and J is TRBJ1-5; unclear D gene. Germline CDR1 MNHEY, CDR2 SMNVEV (reference sequence). The CDR3 covers 12 residues. Trimming took off 4 bases at V and 3 bases at J, with 4 bases between the two ends. CDR3 protein: CASSSINQPQHF. In DNA, the CDR3 is TGTGCCAGCAGTTCGATCAATCAGCCCCAGCATTTT.

V is TRBV7-2 and J is TRBJ1-2; D is unresolved. V was clipped by 5 bases and J by 4 bases, with 17 bases between them. From germline, CDR1 is SGHTA and CDR2 FQGNSA. The length of the CDR3 is 15 residues. CDR3 in DNA: TGTGCCAGCAGCCCCTCTTTGGTAGCTGCCTATGGCTACACCTTC. It is translated as CASSPSLVAAYGYTF.

V gene TRBV4-1 combines with J gene TRBJ1-1; TRBD1 aligns across 11 bases. With 5 bases clipped from V and 6 bases from J, the junction kept 5 bases outside the gene matches. Germline V gene lookup returns CDR1 MGHRA and CDR2 YSYEKL. This CDR3 has 14 amino acids. The CDR3 DNA reads as TGCGCCAGCAGCAAGGGACAGGGGGGGCCTGAAGCTTTCTTT. It translates to CASSKGQGGPEAFF.

The chain carries TRBV5-1 and TRBJ2-1; D gene unclear. The CDR3 spans 11 residues. In germline, CDR1 is SGHRS, CDR2 YFSETQ. Between the trimmed V and J ends, which lost 2 bases and 3 bases, there was a span of 0 bases. The CDR3 DNA follows: TGCGCCAGCAGCTTCTACAATGAGCAGTTCTTC. Its protein is CASSFYNEQFF.

The gene calls are TRBV18 and TRBJ2-7, with 10 bases identical to TRBD1. Germline V gives CDR1 KGHSH, CDR2 LQKENI. Trimming took 5 bases from V and 6 from J; bases not matched to a gene: 10. The CDR3 has 15 amino acids. CDR3 DNA: TGTGCCAGCTCATCGGGGACAGGGGCCCACGGCGAGCAGTACTTC. Encoded protein: CASSSGTGAHGEQYF.

J is TRBJ2-3 and V is TRBV10-2; D not certain. The length of the CDR3 is 14 residues. Trimming took 8 bases from V and 1 from J, leaving 13 bases between them. Germline-derived CDR1 and CDR2 are WSHSY and SAAADI. The CDR3 spells CASRPPRGTDTQYF. The CDR3 bases are TGCGCCAGCCGGCCCCCCAGAGGCACAGATACGCAGTATTTT.

This chain uses TRBV6-1 with TRBJ1-5, with TRBD1 matching over 10 bases. Looked up from germline, CDR1 is MNHNS and CDR2 is SASEGT. The CDR3 runs 15 residues. V shed 2 bases and J 3 bases; nucleotides not matched to a gene: 1. In nucleotides, the CDR3 is TGTGCCAGCAGTGAAAGACAGGGGGCCAATCAGCCCCAGCATTTT. Translation: CASSERQGANQPQHF.

The J gene is TRBJ1-2, the V gene TRBV18; D is unresolved. In germline, CDR1 is KGHSH, CDR2 LQKENI. Trimming removed 1 base at V and 3 bases at J, with 9 bases between. The CDR3 loop spans 14 amino acids. DNA for the CDR3: TGTGCCAGCTCACCACAGGGAATTGACTATGGCTACACCTTC. It encodes CASSPQGIDYGYTF.

V gene TRBV30 combines with J gene TRBJ2-3, with TRBD1 as a possible D gene (6 bases). This CDR3 is built from 17 residues. Germline-derived CDR1 and CDR2 are GTSNPN and SVGIG (reference sequence). V dropped 3 bases and J dropped 1 base, with 20 bases sitting between them. CDR3 nucleotides: TGTGCCTGGAGCCGCTTAAGGGGGAGATTGGGCACAGATACGCAGTATTTT. Translation: CAWSRLRGRLGTDTQYF.

The J gene is TRBJ2-4, the V gene TRBV7-8; no clear D gene. V dropped 5 bases and J dropped 7 bases, with 15 bases sitting between them. Germline V gene sequence: CDR1 SGHVS, CDR2 FQNEAQ. This CDR3 is built from 14 residues. CDR3 DNA sequence: TGTGCCAGCAGCCACCGACGTGAAGAGAACATTCAGTACTTC. This translates into CASSHRREENIQYF. The whole variable domain, filled in from reference TRBV7-8 and TRBJ2-4, reads GAGVSQSPRYKVAKRGQDVALRCDPISGHVSLFWYQQALGQGPEFLTYFQNEAQLDKSGLPSDRFFAERPEGSVSTLKIQRTQQEDSAVYLCASSHRREENIQYFGAGTRLSVL.

V and J are TRBV6-1 and TRBJ1-1, with a possible D match to TRBD1 (5 bases). The CDR3 has 13 residues. The V end lost 7 bases, the J end lost 4 bases, and 13 bases lay between the germline ends. CDR1 is MNHNS and CDR2 is SASEGT in the germline V gene. CDR3 region: CASKEGISTEAFF. The CDR3 DNA is TGTGCCAGCAAGGAGGGGATCAGCACTGAAGCTTTCTTT.

This rearrangement joins TRBV4-2 to TRBJ1-2, with a possible D match to TRBD1 (5 bases). CDR3 length: 14 amino acids. Germline CDR1 LGHNA, CDR2 YNFKEQ. Trimming pared 4 bases from V and 8 bases from J, leaving 17 bases between. Here the CDR3 reads CASSLPRAGRGYTF. The DNA of the CDR3 is TGTGCCAGCAGCCTACCGAGGGCAGGGAGAGGCTACACCTTC.

This chain uses TRBV6-5 with TRBJ2-4, with 7 bases fitting TRBD2. V lost 5 bases and J lost 4; bases outside the gene matches: 8. Germline CDR1 and CDR2: MNHEY and SVGAGI. The CDR3 length is 15 residues. CDR3 loop: CASSGVGEGKNIQYF. As DNA, the CDR3 is TGTGCCAGCAGTGGGGTGGGGGAGGGGAAAAACATTCAGTACTTC.

The rearrangement uses TRBV7-9 and TRBJ1-1, with D unresolved. The CDR3 is made up of 13 amino acids. V was trimmed by 1 base and J by 3 bases, leaving 6 bases between them. Germline V CDR1 and CDR2: SEHNR, FQNEAQ (reference sequence). CDR3 region: CASSLGLYTEAFF. The CDR3 nucleotides read TGTGCCAGCAGCTTAGGTCTTTACACTGAAGCTTTCTTT.

V gene TRBV28 combines with J gene TRBJ2-7, with 8 bases matching TRBD1. V was pared by 5 bases and J by 4 bases, with 7 bases of the junction left unmatched. Germline V gives CDR1 MDHEN, CDR2 SYDVKM. The CDR3 extends over 14 amino acids. The CDR3 nucleotides are TGTGCCAGCAGTCCGGGACAGGTCTTTTACGAGCAGTACTTC. It is translated as CASSPGQVFYEQYF. The variable domain in full, completed from reference TRBV28 and TRBJ2-7, reads DVKVTQSSRYLVKRTGEKVFLECVQDMDHENMFWYRQDPGLGLRLIYFSYDVKMKEKGDIPEGYSVSREKKERFSLILESASTNQTSMYLCASSPGQVFYEQYFGPGTRLTVT.

The chain employs TRBV12-5 and TRBJ2-3; either TRBD1 or TRBD2 may supply D (6 bases each). The germline V gene encodes CDR1 LGHNT and CDR2 FRNRAP. With 1 base removed from V and 11 bases from J, the gap between germline ends came to 16 bases. CDR3 length: 14 residues. The DNA for the CDR3 is TGTGCTAGTGGTTTGGCGGGGGCCTCCCCCAAGCAGTATTTT. Its translation: CASGLAGASPKQYF.

The rearrangement uses TRBV29-1 and TRBJ1-2; 11 nucleotides align to TRBD1. The germline V gene has CDR1 SQVTM and CDR2 ANQGSEA. This CDR3 is built from 13 residues. V dropped 7 bases and J dropped 4; count of bases not matched to a gene: 5. The CDR3 bases are TGCAGCGCACTCGGGACAGGGGGCTATGGCTACACCTTC. This gives the protein CSALGTGGYGYTF.

V is TRBV7-2 and J is TRBJ1-1; possibly TRBD1 for D (6 bases). This CDR3 region has 14 residues. Trimming cost V 1 base and J 1 base, with 7 bases left between them. The V gene's germline CDR1 is SGHTA and CDR2 FQGNSA. The CDR3, as DNA: TGTGCCAGCAGCTTAGTAGGGGGGAACACTGAAGCTTTCTTT. This encodes CASSLVGGNTEAFF.

The rearrangement joins TRBV6-5 to TRBJ2-3, with 8 nucleotides matching TRBD2. Germline trimming cut 4 bases from V and 0 bases from J; bases unmatched to any gene: 3. This CDR3 is built from 15 residues. Germline CDR1 is MNHEY and CDR2 is SVGAGI. Written as DNA, the CDR3 is TGTGCCAGCAGTTTTAGCGGGGTTAGCACAGATACGCAGTATTTT. This encodes CASSFSGVSTDTQYF.

J is TRBJ1-5 and V is TRBV19; D may be TRBD1 (6 bases). V was cut by 0 bases and J by 4 bases, with 19 bases left in between. Germline assignment: CDR1 LNHDA and CDR2 SQIVND (reference sequence). The CDR3 totals 18 residues. CDR3 protein: CASSIDRTGTLRNQPQHF. Written as DNA, the CDR3 is TGTGCCAGTAGTATAGATCGGACCGGGACACTTAGAAATCAGCCCCAGCATTTT.